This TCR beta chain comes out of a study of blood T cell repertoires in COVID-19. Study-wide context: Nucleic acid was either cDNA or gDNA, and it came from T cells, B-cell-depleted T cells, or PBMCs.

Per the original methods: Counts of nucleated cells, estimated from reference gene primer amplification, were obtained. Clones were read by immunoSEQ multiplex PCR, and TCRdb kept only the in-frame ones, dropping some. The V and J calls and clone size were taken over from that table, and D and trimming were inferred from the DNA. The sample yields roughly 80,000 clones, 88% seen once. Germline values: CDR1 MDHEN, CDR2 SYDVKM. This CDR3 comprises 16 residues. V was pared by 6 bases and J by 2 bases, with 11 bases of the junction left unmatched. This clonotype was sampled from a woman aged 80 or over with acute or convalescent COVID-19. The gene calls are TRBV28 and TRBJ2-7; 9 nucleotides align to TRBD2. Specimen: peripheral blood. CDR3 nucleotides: TGTGCCAGCAGCACGCTTGCCGCGGGAGGGCCCTACGAGCAGTACTTC. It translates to CASSTLAAGGPYEQYF. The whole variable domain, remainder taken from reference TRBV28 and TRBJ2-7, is DVKVTQSSRYLVKRTGEKVFLECVQDMDHENMFWYRQDPGLGLRLIYFSYDVKMKEKGDIPEGYSVSREKKERFSLILESASTNQTSMYLCASSTLAAGGPYEQYFGPGTRLTVT.